These 19 T cell receptor beta chains share one sample of origin, sequenced in a study of shared clonotypes between healthy human individuals (dated by TCRdb to 2020 to 2022). The library was built by means of the immunoSEQ multiplex PCR assay. This is the immuneACCESS table as TCRdb keeps it, with only in-frame sequences that have V and J called. A part of the clones is gone; compared with another copy, unresolved V genes explain less than half, and the rest is unexplained. For this sample the table gives under 650,000 clones, of which 90% to 96% were detected only once. Of the sample, less than 0.06% falls within the top ten clones. Sequencing used naive CD4+ T cells sorted from blood. The cell subset or site label, as the study defines it: CD45RA+ positively selected. The receptors shown here come from a woman in her thirties in good health.

This chain joins TRBV19 and TRBJ2-5; D remains unclear. V was shortened by 4 bases and J by 4 bases, with 16 bases between the two germline ends. Germline CDR1 LNHDA, CDR2 SQIVND (reference sequence). The CDR3 sequence is 15 residues long. The CDR3: CASSTPGRSGETQYF. The CDR3, as DNA: TGTGCCAGTAGTACACCCGGACGGTCGGGAGAGACCCAGTACTTC.

J is TRBJ2-1 and V is TRBV5-1; no reliable D call. This CDR3 is built from 16 residues. Germline assignment: CDR1 SGHRS and CDR2 YFSETQ. The V end was cut by 3 bases, the J end by 0 bases, with 13 bases between. CDR3 residues: CASSSQTGSSYNEQFF. Written as DNA, the CDR3 is TGCGCCAGCAGCTCCCAGACGGGCAGCTCCTACAATGAGCAGTTCTTC.

The chain joins TRBV30 to TRBJ2-7, with D possibly matching TRBD2 (5 bases). Germline V CDR1 and CDR2: GTSNPN, SVGIG (reference sequence). With 0 bases removed from V and 3 bases from J, the gap between germline ends came to 9 bases. The CDR3 is 13 residues long. In nucleotides, the CDR3 is TGTGCCTGGAGTGTAACGGGGTTCTACGAGCAGTACTTC. Translating it yields CAWSVTGFYEQYF.

This clone was detected only once. V is TRBV6-5 and J is TRBJ1-5, with 9 nucleotides matching TRBD1. After removal of 5 bases from V and 6 bases from J, the junction contained 5 bases not matched to a gene. Germline CDR1 is MNHEY and CDR2 is SVGAGI. The CDR3 is 14 residues long. The CDR3 loop is CASSRDRDGQPQHF. The DNA of the CDR3 is TGTGCCAGCAGTAGGGACAGGGACGGTCAGCCCCAGCATTTT.

The chain is built from TRBV4-2 and TRBJ1-5; no definite D call. Germline V gene sequence: CDR1 LGHNA, CDR2 YNFKEQ. The CDR3 has 14 amino acids. V lost 3 bases to trimming and J lost 5 bases, with 11 bases between them. The CDR3 region is CASSHTDGDQPQHF. The CDR3 region has the DNA TGTGCCAGCAGCCATACGGACGGAGATCAGCCCCAGCATTTT.

The chain is built from TRBV5-5 and TRBJ2-5, with 9 bases fitting TRBD1. Germline lookup yields CDR1 SGHKS and CDR2 YYEKEE (reference sequence). This CDR3 spans 15 amino acids. Trimming at V came to 3 bases and at J to 4 bases, leaving 7 bases not matched to a gene. The CDR3 DNA sequence: TGTGCCAGCAGCTGGGGGACAGGGATAAGAGAGACCCAGTACTTC. Amino acid sequence: CASSWGTGIRETQYF.

CDR3 residues: CASSHTGGGEQYF. For the CDR3, the DNA is TGCGCCAGCAGCCATACGGGAGGAGGCGAGCAGTACTTC. V is TRBV4-1 and J is TRBJ2-7, with TRBD2 matching 7 bases. This CDR3 spans 13 amino acids. Germline CDR1 reads MGHRA; CDR2 reads YSYEKL. With V trimmed by 3 bases and J by 6 bases, 5 bases remained unmatched.

V usage is TRBV10-1 and J usage is TRBJ2-2; no firm D call. Germline V gene lookup returns CDR1 WNHNN and CDR2 SYGVQD (reference sequence). The V end lost 6 bases, the J end lost 7 bases, and 9 bases lay between the germline ends. The CDR3 contains 12 residues. The CDR3 protein is CASRGSYGELFF. The CDR3 nucleotides read TGCGCCAGCAGAGGTTCCTACGGGGAGCTGTTTTTT.

The genes are TRBV25-1 and TRBJ1-1; 9 nucleotides match TRBD1. The CDR3 runs to 13 residues. After removal of 11 bases from V and 7 bases from J, the junction contained 11 bases not matched to a gene. CDR1 is MGHDK and CDR2 is SYGVNS in the germline V gene. CDR3 DNA sequence: TGTGCCCCCCCTCGGGACAGGGTATATGAAGCTTTCTTT. Its protein product is CAPPRDRVYEAFF.

The chain recombines TRBV7-9 with TRBJ2-1; the D is unclear. The CDR3 is 13 amino acids. Germline loops: CDR1 SEHNR, CDR2 FQNEAQ (reference sequence). The germline V and J ends were trimmed by 4 bases and 7 bases, with 11 bases remaining between them. The DNA of the CDR3 is TGTGCCAGCAGCTCCTGGTCAAGGAATGAGCAGTTCTTC. It translates to CASSSWSRNEQFF. The full variable domain, its missing parts supplied by reference TRBV7-9 and TRBJ2-1, is DTGVSQNPRHKITKRGQNVTFRCDPISEHNRLYWYRQTLGQGPEFLTYFQNEAQLEKSRLLSDRFSAERPKGSFSTLEIQRTEQGDSAMYLCASSSWSRNEQFFGPGTRLTVL.

This chain joins TRBV2 and TRBJ2-7; maybe TRBD2 (5 bases). Germline-derived CDR1 and CDR2 are SNHLY and FYNNEI. The CDR3 extends over 11 amino acids. Deletions cut 8 bases from V and 5 bases from J, with 10 bases between. The CDR3 sequence: CASGGRNEQYF. Written as DNA, the CDR3 is TGTGCCAGCGGAGGACGGAACGAGCAGTACTTC.

V and J are TRBV6-5 and TRBJ1-2, with TRBD1 as a possible D gene (5 bases). From germline, CDR1 is MNHEY and CDR2 SVGAGI. There are 15 residues in the CDR3. The V gene lost 2 bases and the J gene lost 6 bases, with 16 bases spanning the gap. The CDR3, as DNA: TGTGCCAGCAGTTACAGCAGGGTTGTTTTTGATGGCTACACCTTC. This encodes CASSYSRVVFDGYTF.

The chain carries TRBV5-1 and TRBJ1-1, with 9 bases that match TRBD1. The germline V gene encodes CDR1 SGHRS and CDR2 YFSETQ. The CDR3 contains 17 residues. The junction had 11 bases not matched to a gene; V was cut back by 5 bases and J by 0 bases. The CDR3 DNA reads as TGCGCCAGCAGGCAAAGTGGGACAGGGCCCTTGAACACTGAAGCTTTCTTT. Translated: CASRQSGTGPLNTEAFF.

There are a few counts of this clone. This sequence joins TRBV10-1 and TRBJ2-7, with D possibly matching TRBD1 (6 bases). Trimming left V 0 bases short and J 6 bases short, with 12 bases between. Germline V gene sequence: CDR1 WNHNN, CDR2 SYGVQD (reference sequence). The CDR3 consists of 14 residues. The CDR3 protein is CASSESNRVGEQYF. The CDR3 DNA reads TGCGCCAGCAGTGAGTCAAACAGGGTTGGCGAGCAGTACTTC.

This chain uses TRBV7-4 with TRBJ2-3, with 9 bases identical to TRBD2. V shed 2 bases and J 5 bases; nucleotides not matched to a gene: 8. Germline V CDR1 and CDR2: SGHVT, SQSDAQ. This CDR3 has 16 residues. CDR3 sequence (DNA): TGTGCCAGCAGCTTATACGCGCGGGAGGGTGGAGATACGCAGTATTTT. It yields the protein CASSLYAREGGDTQYF.

A few counts support this clone. The V gene is TRBV5-4, the J gene TRBJ2-3; TRBD1 matches 7 bases. Germline-derived CDR1 and CDR2 are SGHNT and YYREEE (reference sequence). Germline trimming cut 2 bases from V and 1 base from J; bases unmatched to any gene: 1. The CDR3 is made up of 14 amino acids. The CDR3 here is CASSFGQGTDTQYF. The CDR3 nucleotides are TGTGCCAGCAGCTTCGGACAGGGCACAGATACGCAGTATTTT.

The chain joins TRBV29-1 to TRBJ2-2; no firm D call. This CDR3 region has 13 residues. CDR1 and CDR2 from the germline V gene are SQVTM and ANQGSEA. Trimming shortened V by 6 bases and J by 4 bases, and 12 bases separated the two germline ends. The CDR3 loop reads CSVGIILTGELFF. CDR3 nucleotides: TGCAGCGTGGGGATTATCCTCACCGGGGAGCTGTTTTTT.

The V and J genes are TRBV5-4 and TRBJ2-7; 7 nucleotides align to TRBD2. The germline V gene encodes CDR1 SGHNT and CDR2 YYREEE (reference sequence). V was pared by 0 bases and J by 3 bases, with 6 bases of the junction left unmatched. The CDR3 is 15 residues long. CDR3 amino acids: CASSLDSGRYYEQYF. CDR3 DNA sequence: TGTGCCAGCAGCTTGGATAGCGGGCGTTACTACGAGCAGTACTTC.

The chain couples TRBV23-1 to TRBJ1-5; maybe TRBD1 (6 bases). TRBV23-1 is given ORF status, its function remaining uncertain. This CDR3 comprises 16 residues. The V and J ends lost 0 bases and 6 bases respectively, with 15 bases between them. The CDR3 here is CASSQSLGGGSQPQHF. CDR3 nucleotides: TGCGCCAGCAGTCAATCGCTGGGGGGGGGCAGTCAGCCCCAGCATTTT.